The rows below give T cell receptor beta chains drawn from one sample of a study of identical twins. A single record per CDR3 protein comes from TCRdb applying MiXCR to the 5' RACE reads. The data hold about 450,000 distinct CDR3 sequences, with 15% to 20% observed a single time. The sample consisted of naive T cells sorted from blood. Source of these receptors: a man aged 45-65 years in good health. Both conserved end residues are part of each CDR3. D genes are given only for firm matches. Clone size is not always given. Where it is, it says once, few, many or a class for expanded clones.

clone size	J gene	D gene	V gene	CDR3 protein	CDR3 DNA
few	TRBJ2-7	NA	TRBV28	CASSPHDISQQYF	TGTGCCAGCAGTCCCCATGACATCTCCCAGCAGTACTTC
few	TRBJ2-2	NA	TRBV5-8	CASSLAVDTVGTGELFF	TGTGCCAGCAGCTTGGCCGTGGACACAGTGGGAACCGGGGAGCTGTTTTTT
NA	TRBJ1-2	NA	TRBV7-2	CASSFQTGSYGYTF	TGTGCCAGCAGCTTTCAAACAGGTAGCTATGGCTACACCTTC
many	TRBJ2-1	NA	TRBV20-1	CSARKRNSLDEQFF	TGCAGTGCTCGAAAGCGGAACTCTTTGGATGAGCAGTTCTTC
NA	TRBJ2-2	TRBD1	TRBV20-1	CSARTGGAGELFF	TGCAGTGCAAGGACAGGAGGCGCCGGGGAGCTGTTTTTT
NA	TRBJ1-1	NA	TRBV28	CASSGRMGSEAFF	TGTGCCAGCAGTGGCCGTATGGGATCTGAAGCTTTCTTT
many	TRBJ2-1	NA	TRBV4-3	CASSQGWGSQLSNNEQFF	TGCGCCAGCAGCCAAGGTTGGGGATCCCAATTGTCGAATAACGAGCAGTTCTTC
NA	TRBJ2-7	NA	TRBV20-1	CSASRSGKDEQYF	TGCAGTGCTAGTAGGTCGGGTAAGGACGAGCAGTACTTC
many	TRBJ1-1	TRBD1	TRBV6-1	CASSSRDRGPGTEAFF	TGTGCCAGCAGCAGCCGGGACAGGGGGCCGGGAACTGAAGCTTTCTTT
NA	TRBJ2-3	NA	TRBV5-8	CASSSAPSGTDTQYF	TGTGCCAGCAGTTCGGCCCCTAGCGGCACAGATACGCAGTATTTT